This section outlines one T cell receptor beta chain sequence together with its context. These data originate in a study of blood T cell repertoires in COVID-19. The table came from immunoSEQ multiplex PCR; TCRdb's copy has only in-frame clones and leaves some out. In the table there are 250,000 to 400,000 clones, 70% to 90% of which are singletons. The clonotype was recovered from a woman younger than 45 with COVID-19, enrolled during active disease. The sample was peripheral blood.

The CDR3 is CASSLAGGLKFF. The CDR3 region has the DNA TGTGCCAGCAGCTTGGCGGGGGGGCTGAAGTTCTTC. The J gene is TRBJ2-1, the V gene TRBV7-2; 9 bases match TRBD2. Germline loops: CDR1 SGHTA, CDR2 FQGNSA. The V segment lost 3 bases and the J segment 14 bases; nucleotides outside the gene matches: 5. The CDR3 totals 12 residues. Using reference TRBV7-2 and TRBJ2-1 for the parts outside the CDR3, the full variable domain is GAGVSQSPSNKVTEKGKDVELRCDPISGHTALYWYRQSLGQGLEFLIYFQGNSAPDKSGLPSDRFSAERTGGSVSTLTIQRTQQEDSAVYLCASSLAGGLKFFGPGTRLTVL.